The clone carrying this T cell receptor (beta chain) was seen many times. The antigen is undetermined. The data stem from a study of T-cell reconstitution after alpha-beta-depleted transplantation in children. CDR3 length equals 12 residues. V lost 7 bases to trimming and J lost 0 bases, with 9 bases between them. Per the germline V gene, CDR1 is SQVTM and CDR2 is ANQGSEA. Whole-study findings and limits: The origin of high day-60 TCRbeta diversity in some patients lay in surviving recipient T cells and thymic progenitors.

TCRbeta library preparation incorporated unique molecular identifiers. Each CDR3 protein is one row after TCRdb ran MiXCR on the PCR reads. The sample has about a million distinct CDR3 sequences; about 26% are singletons. The V gene is TRBV29-1, the J gene TRBJ1-1; D is ambiguous. The starting material was PBMCs, mostly from graft donor cells, obtained 360 days after TCRalphabeta/CD19-depleted stem cell transplant. The sequence was obtained from a boy younger than two who had a stem cell transplant for SCID, so the T cells may come from the graft donor. The CDR3 spells CSATAMNTEAFF. In DNA, the CDR3 is TGCAGCGCCACAGCGATGAACACTGAAGCTTTCTTT. Full variable domain (outside the CDR3, taken from reference TRBV29-1 and TRBJ1-1): SAVISQKPSRDICQRGTSLTIQCQVDSQVTMMFWYRQQPGQSLTLIATANQGSEATYESGFVIDKFPISRPNLTFSTLTVSNMSPEDSSIYLCSATAMNTEAFFGQGTRLTVV.